This is a list of T cell receptor beta chains from one sample in a study of blood T cell repertoires in COVID-19. Profiled with immunoSEQ multiplex PCR; TCRdb holds only in-frame clones, not every one. The table records approximately 160,000 clones, approximately 88% of them present only once. The sequenced sample was peripheral blood. The receptors here all came from a woman older than 75 with active or convalescent COVID-19. CDR3s include the opening cysteine and the closing phenylalanine or tryptophan. The order of the fields is J gene, V gene, D gene, clone size, CDR3 DNA, CDR3 protein. The D gene is left open where the match is weak. Only some rows state a clone size, as once, few, many or a class for expanded clones.

J gene: TRBJ2-2; V gene: TRBV5-6; D gene: -; clone size: -; CDR3 DNA: TGTGCCAGCAGCTTGAGACAGGAGAACACCGGGGAGCTGTTTTTT; CDR3 protein: CASSLRQENTGELFF
J gene: TRBJ1-6; V gene: TRBV7-9; D gene: TRBD1; clone size: many; CDR3 DNA: TGTGCCAGCAGCGTGTGGGCAGGGGGTAAATCCTATAATTCACCCCTCCACTTT; CDR3 protein: CASSVWAGGKSYNSPLHF
J gene: TRBJ2-2; V gene: TRBV11-2; D gene: -; clone size: -; CDR3 DNA: TGTGCCAGCAGCCACCCCGGCACCGGGGAGCTGTTTTTT; CDR3 protein: CASSHPGTGELFF
J gene: TRBJ1-1; V gene: TRBV18; D gene: -; clone size: -; CDR3 DNA: TGTGCCAGCTCATCAACTCTGAACACTGAAGCTTTCTTT; CDR3 protein: CASSSTLNTEAFF
J gene: TRBJ2-3; V gene: TRBV6-2/TRBV6-3; D gene: -; clone size: -; CDR3 DNA: TGTGCCAGCAGTGACAAACAAGTTTCGGATACGCAGTATTTT; CDR3 protein: CASSDKQVSDTQYF
J gene: TRBJ2-5; V gene: TRBV7-9; D gene: -; clone size: -; CDR3 DNA: TGTGCCAGCAGCTTTGAGTTCACTAAAGAGACCCAGTACTTC; CDR3 protein: CASSFEFTKETQYF
J gene: TRBJ1-1; V gene: TRBV9; D gene: -; clone size: -; CDR3 DNA: TGTGCCAGCAGCAGGGGGGGCCGGAGTGAAGCTTTCTTT; CDR3 protein: CASSRGGRSEAFF
J gene: TRBJ1-1; V gene: TRBV19; D gene: -; clone size: -; CDR3 DNA: TGTGCCAGTAGCCCAGGGGTAGGGGTTACTGAAGCTTTCTTT; CDR3 protein: CASSPGVGVTEAFF
J gene: TRBJ2-7; V gene: TRBV27; D gene: -; clone size: -; CDR3 DNA: TGTGCCAGCTCTACGGTATCAGGTTTCGAGCAGTACTTC; CDR3 protein: CASSTVSGFEQYF
J gene: TRBJ2-1; V gene: TRBV27; D gene: TRBD2; clone size: -; CDR3 DNA: TGTGCCAGCAGTTTACAACTAGCGGGTGAGCAGTTCTTC; CDR3 protein: CASSLQLAGEQFF
J gene: TRBJ1-1; V gene: TRBV3-1/TRBV3-2; D gene: TRBD1; clone size: once; CDR3 DNA: TGTGCCAGTACCCAGGGGGTCGGGGAAGCTTTCTTT; CDR3 protein: CASTQGVGEAFF
J gene: TRBJ1-3; V gene: TRBV18; D gene: -; clone size: once; CDR3 DNA: TGTGCCAGCTCACCGAGCACTGGCTCTGGAAACACCATATATTTT; CDR3 protein: CASSPSTGSGNTIYF
J gene: TRBJ1-2; V gene: TRBV7-2; D gene: -; clone size: -; CDR3 DNA: TGTGCCAGCAGCTTAAAAACGGGGGGTGGCGGCTACACCTTC; CDR3 protein: CASSLKTGGGGYTF
J gene: TRBJ1-2; V gene: TRBV19; D gene: TRBD1; clone size: -; CDR3 DNA: TGTGCCAGTAGCCCGGGACAGGTCGCTTATGGCTACACCTTC; CDR3 protein: CASSPGQVAYGYTF
J gene: TRBJ2-7; V gene: TRBV6-6; D gene: -; clone size: -; CDR3 DNA: TGTGCCAGCAGTTACTCCGGGCGGCAGGGTCCCTACGAGCAGTACTTC; CDR3 protein: CASSYSGRQGPYEQYF
J gene: TRBJ1-5; V gene: TRBV2; D gene: -; clone size: -; CDR3 DNA: TGTGCCAGCAGGCGGGGGCCCAATAGCAATCAGCCCCAGCATTTT; CDR3 protein: CASRRGPNSNQPQHF
J gene: TRBJ1-6; V gene: TRBV5-1; D gene: TRBD1; clone size: once; CDR3 DNA: TGCGCCAGCAGCTTCGACCCAGGACAGGGTAGAAATTCACCCCTCCACTTT; CDR3 protein: CASSFDPGQGRNSPLHF
J gene: TRBJ1-3; V gene: TRBV7-9; D gene: -; clone size: -; CDR3 DNA: TGTGCCAGCAGCTTAAACAGCGGAAACACCATATATTTT; CDR3 protein: CASSLNSGNTIYF
J gene: TRBJ2-5; V gene: TRBV4-1; D gene: TRBD2; clone size: -; CDR3 DNA: TGCGCCAGCAGCCACCCCACGACGGTAGCGGGGGACCAAGAGACCCAGTACTTC; CDR3 protein: CASSHPTTVAGDQETQYF
J gene: TRBJ2-7; V gene: TRBV18; D gene: TRBD2; clone size: -; CDR3 DNA: TGTGCCAGCTCACCAAGAGTTGGACTAGCTACGGGCTTTGGCTCCTACGAGCAGTACTTC; CDR3 protein: CASSPRVGLATGFGSYEQYF
J gene: TRBJ2-1; V gene: TRBV6-2/TRBV6-3; D gene: -; clone size: -; CDR3 DNA: TGTGCCAGCAGCCAACAAAGAGGGGAGCAGTTCTTC; CDR3 protein: CASSQQRGEQFF
J gene: TRBJ1-1; V gene: TRBV7-9; D gene: -; clone size: -; CDR3 DNA: TGTGCCAGCAGCGCAGACGGGGTCAGGACTGAAGCTTTCTTT; CDR3 protein: CASSADGVRTEAFF
J gene: TRBJ2-5; V gene: TRBV9; D gene: TRBD2; clone size: -; CDR3 DNA: TGTGCCAGCAGCGTAGGGGAGGGGAGGGAAGAGACCCAGTACTTC; CDR3 protein: CASSVGEGREETQYF
J gene: TRBJ1-4; V gene: TRBV28; D gene: TRBD1; clone size: -; CDR3 DNA: TGTGCCAGCAGTTTGACAGGGAGTGGCGAAAAACTGTTTTTT; CDR3 protein: CASSLTGSGEKLFF
J gene: TRBJ2-4; V gene: TRBV7-9; D gene: -; clone size: -; CDR3 DNA: TGTGCCAGCAGCTTAGTTGGAAGCGCTCCCAAAAACATTCAGTACTTC; CDR3 protein: CASSLVGSAPKNIQYF
J gene: TRBJ2-3; V gene: TRBV6-5; D gene: -; clone size: -; CDR3 DNA: TGTGCCAGCAGTTATTCCGCAGGGTCCACAGATACGCAGTATTTT; CDR3 protein: CASSYSAGSTDTQYF
J gene: TRBJ1-2; V gene: TRBV19; D gene: TRBD1; clone size: -; CDR3 DNA: TGTGCCAGTAGTGCTGGGGACAGGGATGAGTATGGCTACACCTTC; CDR3 protein: CASSAGDRDEYGYTF
J gene: TRBJ2-1; V gene: TRBV6-5; D gene: TRBD2; clone size: -; CDR3 DNA: TGTGCCAGCAGCGCGACTAGCGGGGGGGCAAATGAGCAGTTCTTC; CDR3 protein: CASSATSGGANEQFF
J gene: TRBJ1-6; V gene: TRBV6-2/TRBV6-3; D gene: TRBD1; clone size: -; CDR3 DNA: TGTGCCAGCAGTGGACAGGACTTTTCACCCCTCCACTTT; CDR3 protein: CASSGQDFSPLHF
J gene: TRBJ2-1; V gene: TRBV6-6; D gene: -; clone size: -; CDR3 DNA: TGTGCCAGCAGTCACACCAATGAGCAGTTCTTC; CDR3 protein: CASSHTNEQFF
J gene: TRBJ1-2; V gene: TRBV12-3/TRBV12-4; D gene: TRBD1; clone size: -; CDR3 DNA: TGTGCCAGCAGCCCAGACAGGGCCTTTGGCTACACCTTC; CDR3 protein: CASSPDRAFGYTF
J gene: TRBJ1-2; V gene: TRBV27; D gene: TRBD1; clone size: -; CDR3 DNA: TGTGCCAGCAGTGCGACCCCGACAGGGAACTATGGCTACACCTTC; CDR3 protein: CASSATPTGNYGYTF
J gene: TRBJ1-3; V gene: TRBV4-1; D gene: -; clone size: -; CDR3 DNA: TGCGCCAGCACCCGGGACGCGGGGTTCATTGGTACCATATATTTT; CDR3 protein: CASTRDAGFIGTIYF
J gene: TRBJ2-2; V gene: TRBV11-2; D gene: -; clone size: -; CDR3 DNA: TGTGCCAGCAGCTTCCCCGGGTACACCGGGGAGCTGTTTTTT; CDR3 protein: CASSFPGYTGELFF
J gene: TRBJ1-1; V gene: TRBV5-1; D gene: -; clone size: -; CDR3 DNA: TGCGCCAGCAGCTCGCAGGGGAACACTGAAGCTTTCTTT; CDR3 protein: CASSSQGNTEAFF
J gene: TRBJ2-2; V gene: TRBV10-1; D gene: TRBD1; clone size: once; CDR3 DNA: TGCGCCAGCGGACAGGGAGTCCCCGGGGAGCTGTTTTTT; CDR3 protein: CASGQGVPGELFF
J gene: TRBJ1-1; V gene: TRBV30; D gene: -; clone size: -; CDR3 DNA: TGTGCCCGACGGGTCTTCGCTGAAGCTTTCTTT; CDR3 protein: CARRVFAEAFF
J gene: TRBJ2-5; V gene: TRBV11-3; D gene: -; clone size: -; CDR3 DNA: TGTGCCAGCAGCCCCCGGACAGAACAAGAGACCCAGTACTTC; CDR3 protein: CASSPRTEQETQYF
J gene: TRBJ2-1; V gene: TRBV19; D gene: -; clone size: -; CDR3 DNA: TGTGCCAGTAGTATAGATGAAGGGGTCCCTTACAATGAGCAGTTCTTC; CDR3 protein: CASSIDEGVPYNEQFF
J gene: TRBJ2-1; V gene: TRBV29-1; D gene: TRBD2; clone size: -; CDR3 DNA: TGCAGCGTCAATACCCTGCGGGGGGGATATGAGCAGTTCTTC; CDR3 protein: CSVNTLRGGYEQFF
J gene: TRBJ1-5; V gene: TRBV6-1; D gene: -; clone size: once; CDR3 DNA: TGTGCCAGCAGTGATTGGACAGCGGGCAATCAGCCCCAGCATTTT; CDR3 protein: CASSDWTAGNQPQHF
J gene: TRBJ1-1; V gene: TRBV29-1; D gene: -; clone size: once; CDR3 DNA: TGCAGCGTTGAAAAGGGGTTGGGGTGGGACACTGAAGCTTTCTTT; CDR3 protein: CSVEKGLGWDTEAFF